Listed below are T cell receptor beta chains from one sample, sequenced in a study of cytomegalovirus exposure and HLA in healthy donors. Repertoires were generated with immunoSEQ multiplex PCR, while TCRdb's copy carries only in-frame clones and drops some. The sample lists 150,000 to 200,000 clones, roughly 79% occurring once. Sequences were obtained from PBMCs. The receptors come from a woman aged 30 to 39 in good health and CMV-seropositive. CDR3s include the opening cysteine and the closing phenylalanine or tryptophan.

V	J	length	CDR3
TRBV7-2	TRBJ1-2	15	CASSNWVGAGYGYTF
TRBV5-1	TRBJ1-2	13	CASSPDRDGGYTF
TRBV6-1	TRBJ1-2	15	CASSEAEGLSYGYTF
TRBV5-4	TRBJ2-1	12	CASSLPGDEQFF
TRBV28	TRBJ1-5	14	CASSYRVRNQPQHF
TRBV5-6	TRBJ2-7	16	CASSKYTGVESYEQYF
TRBV18	TRBJ2-1	15	CASSPSGGRYNEQFF
TRBV7-9	-	15	CASSPGMGRTYEQYF
TRBV7-2	TRBJ1-2	14	CASSPGQGRGGYTF
TRBV6-6	TRBJ2-7	15	CASSYPTGGYDEQYF
TRBV29-1	TRBJ2-5	14	CSVRVSVRSETQYF
TRBV5-6	TRBJ2-2	16	CASSFDGTLPTGELFF
TRBV2	TRBJ1-1	13	CASRGQANTEAFF
TRBV5-4	TRBJ2-1	14	CASSNLGQGDEQFF
TRBV4-1	TRBJ1-4	17	CASSMGQGILANEKLFF
TRBV4-3	TRBJ2-7	18	CASSQDTRGQDLNYEQYF
TRBV5-6	TRBJ1-2	16	CASSLRGWGLNDGYTF